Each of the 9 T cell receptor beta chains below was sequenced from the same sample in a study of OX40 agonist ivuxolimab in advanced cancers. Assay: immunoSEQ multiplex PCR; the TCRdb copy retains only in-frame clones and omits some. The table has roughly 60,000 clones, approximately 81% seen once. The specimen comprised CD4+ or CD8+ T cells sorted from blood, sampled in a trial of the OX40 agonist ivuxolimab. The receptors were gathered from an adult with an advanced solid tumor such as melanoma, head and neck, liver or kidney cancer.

DNA for the CDR3: TGTGCCAGCAGGGCCCAGGGAGCAACTCAAGAGACCCAGTACTTC. It encodes CASRAQGATQETQYF. The V and J genes are TRBV7-2 and TRBJ2-5; the D call may be TRBD1 or TRBD2 (5 bases each). Germline V gives CDR1 SGHTA, CDR2 FQGNSA. This CDR3 region has 15 residues. V was trimmed by 6 bases and J by 2 bases, leaving 16 bases between them.

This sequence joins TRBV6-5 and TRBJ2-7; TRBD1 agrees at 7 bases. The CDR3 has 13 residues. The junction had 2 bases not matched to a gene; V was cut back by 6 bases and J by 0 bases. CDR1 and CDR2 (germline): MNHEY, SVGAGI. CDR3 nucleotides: TGTGCCAGCAGGGGACAGAACTCCTACGAGCAGTACTTC. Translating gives CASRGQNSYEQYF.

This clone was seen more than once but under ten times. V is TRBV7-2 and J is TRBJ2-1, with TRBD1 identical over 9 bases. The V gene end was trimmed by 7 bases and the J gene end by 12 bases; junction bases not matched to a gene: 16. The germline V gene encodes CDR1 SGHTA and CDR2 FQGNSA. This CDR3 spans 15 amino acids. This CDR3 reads CASTLRDRDPMGQFF. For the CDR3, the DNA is TGTGCCAGCACCCTCCGGGACAGGGACCCGATGGGGCAGTTCTTC.

The CDR3 spells CASSMRGATPEQYF. CDR3 DNA: TGTGCCAGTAGTATGCGGGGGGCTACTCCCGAGCAGTACTTC. The chain has TRBV19 and TRBJ2-7; TRBD2 aligns across 8 bases. The CDR3 sequence is 14 residues long. V trimming: 3 bases; J trimming: 6 bases; junction bases outside the gene matches: 7. Germline V gene data show CDR1 as LNHDA and CDR2 as SQIVND (reference sequence).

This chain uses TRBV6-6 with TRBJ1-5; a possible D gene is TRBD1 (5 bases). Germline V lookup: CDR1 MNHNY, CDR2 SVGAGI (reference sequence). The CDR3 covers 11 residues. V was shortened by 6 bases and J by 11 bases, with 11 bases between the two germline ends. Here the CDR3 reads CASSDPRAQHF. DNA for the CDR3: TGTGCCAGCAGCGACCCCAGGGCCCAGCATTTT.

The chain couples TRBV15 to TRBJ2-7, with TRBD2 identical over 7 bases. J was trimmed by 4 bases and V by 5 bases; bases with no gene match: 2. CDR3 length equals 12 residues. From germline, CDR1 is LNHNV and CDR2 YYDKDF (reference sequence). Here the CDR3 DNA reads TGTGCCACCAGCGGTAGCGGGTACGAGCAGTACTTC. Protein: CATSGSGYEQYF.

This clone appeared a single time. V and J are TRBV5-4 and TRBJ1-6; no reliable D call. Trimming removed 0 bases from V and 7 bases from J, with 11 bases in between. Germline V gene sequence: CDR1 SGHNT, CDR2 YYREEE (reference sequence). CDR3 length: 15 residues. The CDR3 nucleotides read TGTGCCAGCAGCTTGGATGCGGGTTGGAATTCACCCCTCCACTTT. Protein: CASSLDAGWNSPLHF.

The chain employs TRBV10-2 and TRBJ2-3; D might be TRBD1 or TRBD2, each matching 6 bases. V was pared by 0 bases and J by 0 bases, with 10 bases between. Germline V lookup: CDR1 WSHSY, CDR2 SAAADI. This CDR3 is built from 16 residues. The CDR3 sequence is CASSESGGSSTDTQYF. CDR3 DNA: TGCGCCAGCAGTGAGTCAGGGGGGAGTAGCACAGATACGCAGTATTTT.

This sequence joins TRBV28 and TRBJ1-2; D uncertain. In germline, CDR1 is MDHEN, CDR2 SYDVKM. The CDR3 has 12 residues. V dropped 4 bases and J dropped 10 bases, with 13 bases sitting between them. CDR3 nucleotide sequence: TGTGCCAGCAGTTCCGGGAACAGAAACTACACCTTC. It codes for CASSSGNRNYTF.